This T cell receptor (beta chain) originates from a study of a mutant IDH1 vaccine in newly diagnosed glioma (dated by TCRdb to about 2021). General notes on the study: Eight vaccinations were administered to patients in weeks 1, 3, 5, 7, 11, 15, 19 and 23, corresponding to visits V03 through V10. In the chemotherapy-containing groups, vaccination started alongside temozolomide cycles, whereas in patients who had radiotherapy alone it started 4-6 weeks after radiotherapy. Of the roughly 32 patients who were treated, about 62% were male and about 40% were female, and the mean age was about 40 years. Prior to enrollment, patients had been given standard therapy consisting of radiotherapy alone, temozolomide alone, or radiochemotherapy with temozolomide, with the combination given to most patients. Six visits were used for peripheral blood collection: V03 (baseline), V05, V07, V10, V12 and V13. For exploratory analyses, longitudinal TCRB deep sequencing was carried out in about two dozen treated patients wherever samples were available. The paper as a whole reports these results and caveats: The authors noted that analyses of patient blood samples could not be reproduced because of sample limitations. Pseudoprogression seemed to be unrelated to changes in the top peripheral T cell clonotypes found by TCRB sequencing. Selection of PBMC samples for TCRB deep sequencing was based on availability. Vaccine-induced immune responses across multiple MHC alleles were detected in 85% to 95% of patients.

This specimen's time point label, per the study, means: week 11, during vaccination. Each vaccine dose, consisting of 300 ug of a 20-mer mutant IDH1 peptide in Montanide, was administered subcutaneously with topical imiquimod. Newly diagnosed WHO grade 3 or 4 IDH1-mutant astrocytomas showing loss of nuclear ATRX were present in the donors. The samples were drawn from NOA16, a multicentre, single-arm, open-label phase I trial in Germany that tested a mutant IDH1 peptide vaccine in humans for the first time. Genomic DNA for TCRB sequencing was extracted from EDTA blood using the DNeasy Blood and Tissue Kit. Regarding this clone: Its antigen is currently not known. Per-nucleotide qualities are absent, and no much larger clonotype sits a single base away.

Libraries were built with the immunoSEQ multiplex PCR assay. Rearranged TCR beta chain sequences were amplified with the hsTCRB Kit following the manufacturer's protocol. An Illumina MiSeq was used to sequence the TCRB libraries. On the study's bioinformatics: The kit vendor's proprietary platform handled demultiplexing, trimming and gene mapping. Entries here come from immuneACCESS through TCRdb and include only in-frame sequences with V and J called. Some clones fail to appear in such tables; in the studies checked, an unresolved V gene covers under half of the shortfall, and the cause of the remainder is unknown. That table is the source of V, J and clone size, and D and trimming were worked out from the DNA. The sample table contains fewer than 75,000 clones; only one count was recorded for approximately 84% of them. The ten largest clones capture 9% to 10% of the sample. This clonotype originated in a woman in her forties or fifties with glioma. The sample in question was PBMCs, obtained from a glioma patient whose treatment included an IDH1 peptide vaccine.

The CDR3 corresponds to CASSLRWDRDYQPQHF. The nucleotide sequence is TGTGCCAGCAGTTTAAGGTGGGACAGGGATTATCAGCCCCAGCATTTT. The receptor chain draws on TRBV27 and TRBJ1-5, with 9 junctional bases fitting TRBD1. Germline trimming amounts to 2 bases on V and 5 bases on J, with 7 as the count of junction bases outside the gene matches. The germline V gene (reference sequence) provides CDR1 MNHEY and CDR2 SMNVEV. Spanning cysteine to phenylalanine, the CDR3 consists of 16 amino acids. Left in the record is the CDR3 DNA by itself, 48 bases read in frame from the first base.